This T cell receptor beta chain comes out of a study of shared T cell receptors in the human thymus. This clone was seen a handful of times. Sequencing used immunoSEQ multiplex PCR; TCRdb keeps in-frame clones, though not all of them. The table records approximately 490,000 clones, 70% to 80% of them present only once. Germline CDR1 MGHRA, CDR2 YSYEKL. The CDR3 loop spans 13 amino acids. V lost 0 bases and J 10 bases, leaving 9 bases between the germline ends. This sample was shared with a second study, whose subject was human thymus T cells. That study reports: Infants served as donors; they were healthy and Finnish and were having corrective surgery for congenital heart defects. Thymic resections from corrective heart surgery supplied the tissue. An apparent bias in V and J gene usage was seen in thymic and blood repertoires.

This clonotype was obtained from a boy younger than two with a congenital heart defect. Material for sequencing was thymocytes. The J gene is TRBJ1-4, the V gene TRBV4-1; D possibly corresponds to TRBD1 (5 bases). DNA for the CDR3: TGCGCCAGCAGCCAAGAGGGACTAGGAAAACTGTTTTTT. This encodes CASSQEGLGKLFF.